Here is one T cell receptor beta chain with its context. Its antigen is undetermined. The data belong to a study of cytomegalovirus exposure and HLA in healthy donors. General study points: Later on, a genetic analysis was performed. It linked a missense variant in DCLRE1C with V- and J-gene trimming of TCR beta. When the data were analyzed later, several of the most significant clusters appeared to be linked to common viral pathogens. The classifier reportedly diagnosed cytomegalovirus status with high specificity and sensitivity.

Primers included in the PCR were 60 Vbeta and 13 Jbeta primers. Method: immunoSEQ multiplex PCR; TCRdb's copy keeps in-frame clones and lacks some. The sample records about 110,000 clones, roughly 79% being singletons. Sequencing was performed on PBMCs. The TCR originated in a woman aged 25 to 39 in good health and CMV-seronegative.

This CDR3 is CASIRPGTNNSPLHF. The CDR3 nucleotides read TGTGCCAGCATACGCCCCGGGACAAATAATTCACCCCTCCACTTT. This chain uses TRBV6-6 with TRBJ1-6, with D perhaps matching TRBD1 (6 bases). The CDR3 runs to 15 residues. Trimming removed 7 bases from V and 5 bases from J, with 15 bases in between. Germline V lookup: CDR1 MNHNY, CDR2 SVGAGI (reference sequence).